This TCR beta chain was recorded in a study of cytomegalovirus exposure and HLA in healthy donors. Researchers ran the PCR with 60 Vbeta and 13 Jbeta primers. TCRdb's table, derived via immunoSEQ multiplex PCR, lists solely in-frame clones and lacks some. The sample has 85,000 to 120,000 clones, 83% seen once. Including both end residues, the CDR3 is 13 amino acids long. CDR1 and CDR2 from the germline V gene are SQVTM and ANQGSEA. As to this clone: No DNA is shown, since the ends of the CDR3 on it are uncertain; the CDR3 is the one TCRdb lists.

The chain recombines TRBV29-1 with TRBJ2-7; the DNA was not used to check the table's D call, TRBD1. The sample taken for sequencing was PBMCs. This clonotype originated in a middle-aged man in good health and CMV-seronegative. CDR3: CSVATGSTYEQYF.